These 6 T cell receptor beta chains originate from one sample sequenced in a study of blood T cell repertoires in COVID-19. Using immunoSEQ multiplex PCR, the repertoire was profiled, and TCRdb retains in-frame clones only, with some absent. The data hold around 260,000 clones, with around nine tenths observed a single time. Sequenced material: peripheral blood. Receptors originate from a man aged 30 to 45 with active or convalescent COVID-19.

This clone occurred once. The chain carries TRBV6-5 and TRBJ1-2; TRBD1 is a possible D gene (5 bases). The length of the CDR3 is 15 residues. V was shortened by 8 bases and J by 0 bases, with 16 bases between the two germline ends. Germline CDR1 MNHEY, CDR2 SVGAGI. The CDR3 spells CASSQAGPSNYGYTF. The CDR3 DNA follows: TGTGCCAGCTCCCAAGCAGGGCCGTCTAACTATGGCTACACCTTC.

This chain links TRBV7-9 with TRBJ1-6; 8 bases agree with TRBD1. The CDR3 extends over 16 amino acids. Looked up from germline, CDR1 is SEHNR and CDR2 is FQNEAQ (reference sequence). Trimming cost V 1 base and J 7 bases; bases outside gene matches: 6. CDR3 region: CASSLVRTGPNSPLHF. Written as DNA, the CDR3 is TGTGCCAGCAGCTTAGTCCGGACAGGGCCGAATTCACCCCTCCACTTT.

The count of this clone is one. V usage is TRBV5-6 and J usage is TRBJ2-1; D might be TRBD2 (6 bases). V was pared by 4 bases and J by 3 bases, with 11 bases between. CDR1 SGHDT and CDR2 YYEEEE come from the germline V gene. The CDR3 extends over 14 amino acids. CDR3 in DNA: TGTGCCAGCAGCCCCGGAGGGTACTACAATGAGCAGTTCTTC. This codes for CASSPGGYYNEQFF.

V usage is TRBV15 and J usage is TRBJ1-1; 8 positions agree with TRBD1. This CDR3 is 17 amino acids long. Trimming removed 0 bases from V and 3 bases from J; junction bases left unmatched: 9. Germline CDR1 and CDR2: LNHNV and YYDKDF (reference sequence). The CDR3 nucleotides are TGTGCCACCAGCAGAGATTCGTGGGGACAGGAGTACACTGAAGCTTTCTTT. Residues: CATSRDSWGQEYTEAFF. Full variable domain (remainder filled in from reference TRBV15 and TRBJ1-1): DAMVIQNPRYQVTQFGKPVTLSCSQTLNHNVMYWYQQKSSQAPKLLFHYYDKDFNNEADTPDNFQSRRPNTSFCFLDIRSPGLGDTAMYLCATSRDSWGQEYTEAFFGQGTRLTVV.

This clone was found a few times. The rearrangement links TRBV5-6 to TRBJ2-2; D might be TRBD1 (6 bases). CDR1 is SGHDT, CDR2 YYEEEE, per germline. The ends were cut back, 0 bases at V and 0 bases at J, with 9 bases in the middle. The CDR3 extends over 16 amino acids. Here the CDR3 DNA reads TGTGCCAGCAGCTTGGTCAGGGGCCCGAACACCGGGGAGCTGTTTTTT. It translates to CASSLVRGPNTGELFF.

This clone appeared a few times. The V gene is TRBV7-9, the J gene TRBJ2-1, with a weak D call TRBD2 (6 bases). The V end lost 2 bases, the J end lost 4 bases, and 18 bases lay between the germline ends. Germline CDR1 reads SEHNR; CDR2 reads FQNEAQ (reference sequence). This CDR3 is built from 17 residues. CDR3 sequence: CASSLSAGSQNYNEQFF. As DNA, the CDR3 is TGTGCCAGCAGCTTATCCGCCGGGAGTCAGAATTACAATGAGCAGTTCTTC.